The rows below give T cell receptor beta chains drawn from one sample of a study of Graves' ophthalmopathy and Graves' hyperthyroidism. A single record per CDR3 protein comes from TCRdb applying MiXCR to the multiplex PCR reads. The sample lists fewer than 600,000 distinct CDR3 sequences, 14% occurring once. The specimen was blood. Every receptor here comes from a woman between 25 and 40 years old with Graves' ophthalmopathy. CDR3s include the opening cysteine and the closing phenylalanine or tryptophan. A D gene is named only where the DNA matches it firmly. Clone size is not always given. Where it is, it says once, few, many or a class for expanded clones.

len	v_gene	d_gene	j_gene	abundance	CDR3aa	CDR3nt
12	TRBV12-3/TRBV12-4	NA	TRBJ2-7	many	CASKEFGYEQYF	TGTGCCAGCAAGGAGTTTGGTTACGAGCAGTACTTC
14	TRBV29-1	NA	TRBJ2-4	many	CSVLGGTAKNIQYF	TGCAGCGTCTTAGGTGGGACAGCCAAAAACATTCAGTACTTC
14	TRBV11-2	NA	TRBJ2-5	many	CASSLWGREETQYF	TGTGCCAGCAGCTTATGGGGAAGGGAAGAGACCCAGTACTTC
13	TRBV12-3/TRBV12-4	TRBD1	TRBJ2-4	many	CASSFRGQNIQYF	TGTGCCAGCAGTTTCAGGGGACAGAACATTCAGTACTTC
14	TRBV6-5	NA	TRBJ2-5	many	CASSRDRGWETQYF	TGTGCCAGCAGTCGGGACCGGGGGTGGGAGACCCAGTACTTC
14	TRBV29-1	TRBD2	TRBJ2-7	NA	CSVSTSGGAYEQYF	TGCAGCGTTTCGACTAGCGGGGGGGCCTACGAGCAGTACTTC
16	TRBV5-1	TRBD1	TRBJ2-4	few	CASSASGGGGKNIQYF	TGCGCCAGCAGCGCGTCAGGGGGCGGTGGCAAAAACATTCAGTACTTC
12	TRBV6-1	NA	TRBJ2-3	many	CASTHSTDTQYF	TGTGCCAGCACTCACAGCACAGATACGCAGTATTTT
15	TRBV28	NA	TRBJ1-2	many	CASSSSITASGGYTF	TGTGCCAGCAGTTCCTCAATTACAGCCTCGGGGGGCTACACCTTC
16	TRBV3-1	TRBD1	TRBJ2-4	NA	CASSSLDRGPFGIQYF	TGTGCCAGCAGTAGCCTGGACAGGGGGCCGTTCGGCATTCAGTACTTC
14	TRBV4-1	TRBD1	TRBJ1-1	few	CASSQRGLNTEAFF	TGCGCCAGCAGCCAAAGGGGGCTCAACACTGAAGCTTTCTTT
13	TRBV10-2	TRBD1	TRBJ2-5	NA	CASRTGGIETQYF	TGCGCCAGCAGGACAGGGGGAATTGAGACCCAGTACTTC
13	TRBV30	NA	TRBJ1-5	many	CAWSWGDNQPQHF	TGTGCCTGGAGTTGGGGGGACAATCAGCCCCAGCATTTT
15	TRBV28	NA	TRBJ2-5	once	CASSHWTNGKGTQYF	TGTGCCAGCAGTCACTGGACGAACGGAAAAGGGACCCAGTACTTC
15	TRBV30	NA	TRBJ1-6	few	CAWSETWQANSPLHF	TGTGCCTGGAGCGAAACCTGGCAGGCAAATTCACCCCTCCACTTT
17	TRBV20-1	TRBD1	TRBJ1-3	NA	CSARVAGGIPSGNTIYF	TGCAGTGCTAGAGTGGCAGGGGGGATTCCTTCTGGAAACACCATATATTTT
16	TRBV20-1	NA	TRBJ1-2	many	CSARGSGLSSNYGYTF	TGCAGTGCTAGGGGATCCGGGCTATCTTCTAACTATGGCTACACCTTC
15	TRBV27	NA	TRBJ1-3	many	CASSRQGLVGNTIYF	TGTGCCAGCAGCCGTCAGGGGTTAGTGGGAAACACCATATATTTT
14	TRBV7-2	TRBD1	TRBJ1-1	many	CASSSDRVGAEAFF	TGTGCCAGCAGCTCGGACAGGGTCGGGGCTGAAGCTTTCTTT
17	TRBV11-2	NA	TRBJ2-2	many	CASSLRVVQSNTGELFF	TGTGCCAGCAGCTTACGTGTGGTACAGTCGAACACCGGGGAGCTGTTTTTT
15	TRBV20-1	TRBD1	TRBJ2-5	many	CSARAGRDRPSSQYF	TGCAGTGCTAGAGCCGGAAGGGACAGGCCGTCATCCCAGTACTTC
11	TRBV28	NA	TRBJ1-1	many	CAGGVGEEAFF	TGTGCCGGAGGGGTTGGGGAGGAAGCTTTCTTT
18	TRBV11-2	NA	TRBJ1-2	few	CASSSPRGGGEGNYGYTF	TGTGCCAGCAGCTCCCCTCGTGGGGGGGGCGAAGGGAACTATGGCTACACCTTC
16	TRBV20-1	NA	TRBJ1-2	many	CSARDLVVGTDYGYTF	TGCAGTGCTAGAGATCTTGTCGTAGGGACTGATTATGGCTACACCTTC
16	TRBV27	NA	TRBJ2-2	many	CASSSHRGARTGELFF	TGTGCCAGCAGTTCGCATCGGGGGGCGAGGACCGGGGAGCTGTTTTTT
16	TRBV4-1	NA	TRBJ1-6	few	CASSQFGSPLGSPLHF	TGCGCCAGCAGCCAATTCGGCTCGCCATTGGGTTCACCCCTCCACTTT
14	TRBV7-2	NA	TRBJ2-5	many	CASSSVGRVETQYF	TGTGCCAGCAGCTCCGTCGGTAGGGTGGAGACCCAGTACTTC
15	TRBV5-1	NA	TRBJ1-2	many	CASSLMSGLEYGYTF	TGCGCCAGCAGCTTGATGTCAGGCCTGGAATATGGCTACACCTTC
16	TRBV18	TRBD2	TRBJ2-5	many	CASSTRLAGGLETQYF	TGTGCCAGCTCAACGAGACTAGCGGGGGGGCTCGAGACCCAGTACTTC
15	TRBV30	NA	TRBJ1-2	many	CACSTLGTGSYGYTF	TGTGCCTGCTCAACCCTAGGCACAGGGAGCTATGGCTACACCTTC
15	TRBV12-3/TRBV12-4	TRBD1	TRBJ1-1	many	CASSPGQPRNTEAFF	TGTGCCAGCAGTCCGGGACAGCCAAGGAACACTGAAGCTTTCTTT
16	TRBV30	NA	TRBJ1-5	NA	CAWSEDSLNSNQPQHF	TGTGCCTGGAGCGAAGACAGTTTAAATAGCAATCAGCCCCAGCATTTT
17	TRBV19	NA	TRBJ2-7	many	CASSIKRDGIRSYEQYF	TGTGCCAGTAGTATAAAGAGGGACGGAATCCGTTCCTACGAGCAGTACTTC
14	TRBV30	TRBD2	TRBJ2-7	few	CAWRQLAGPYEQYF	TGTGCCTGGAGACAACTAGCGGGCCCCTACGAGCAGTACTTC